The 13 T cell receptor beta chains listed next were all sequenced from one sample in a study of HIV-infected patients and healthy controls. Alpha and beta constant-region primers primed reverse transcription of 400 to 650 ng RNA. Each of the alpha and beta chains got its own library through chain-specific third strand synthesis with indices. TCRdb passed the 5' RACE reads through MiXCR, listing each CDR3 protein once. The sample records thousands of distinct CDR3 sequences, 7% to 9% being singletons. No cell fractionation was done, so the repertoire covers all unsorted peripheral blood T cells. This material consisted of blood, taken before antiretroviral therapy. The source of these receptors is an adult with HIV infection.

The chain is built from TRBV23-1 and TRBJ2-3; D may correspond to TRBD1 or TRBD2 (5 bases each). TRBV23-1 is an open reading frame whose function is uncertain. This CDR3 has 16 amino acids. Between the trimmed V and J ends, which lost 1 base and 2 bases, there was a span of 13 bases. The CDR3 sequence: CASSQWVGTPTDTQYF. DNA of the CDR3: TGCGCCAGCAGTCAATGGGTCGGGACCCCCACAGATACGCAGTATTTT.

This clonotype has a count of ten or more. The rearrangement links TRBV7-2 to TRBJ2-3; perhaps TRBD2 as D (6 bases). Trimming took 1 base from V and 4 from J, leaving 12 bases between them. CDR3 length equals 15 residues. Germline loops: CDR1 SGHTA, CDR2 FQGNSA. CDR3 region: CASSLDAGRADTQYF. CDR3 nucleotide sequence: TGTGCCAGCAGCTTAGATGCGGGACGCGCAGATACGCAGTATTTT.

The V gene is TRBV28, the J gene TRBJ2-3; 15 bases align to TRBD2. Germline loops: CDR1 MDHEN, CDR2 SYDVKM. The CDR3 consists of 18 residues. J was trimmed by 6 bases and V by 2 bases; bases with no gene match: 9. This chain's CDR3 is CASSLARGTSGRSDTQYF. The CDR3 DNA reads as TGTGCCAGCAGTTTAGCCCGCGGGACTAGCGGGAGGTCGGATACGCAGTATTTT. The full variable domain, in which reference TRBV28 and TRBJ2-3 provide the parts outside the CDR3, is DVKVTQSSRYLVKRTGEKVFLECVQDMDHENMFWYRQDPGLGLRLIYFSYDVKMKEKGDIPEGYSVSREKKERFSLILESASTNQTSMYLCASSLARGTSGRSDTQYFGPGTRLTVL.

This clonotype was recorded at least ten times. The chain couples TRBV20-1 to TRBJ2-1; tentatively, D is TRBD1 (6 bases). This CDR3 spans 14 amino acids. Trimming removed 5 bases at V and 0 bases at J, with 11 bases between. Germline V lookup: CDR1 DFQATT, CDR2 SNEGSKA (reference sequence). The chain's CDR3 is CSAHGQLSYNEQFF. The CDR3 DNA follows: TGCAGTGCTCACGGACAGCTCTCCTACAATGAGCAGTTCTTC.

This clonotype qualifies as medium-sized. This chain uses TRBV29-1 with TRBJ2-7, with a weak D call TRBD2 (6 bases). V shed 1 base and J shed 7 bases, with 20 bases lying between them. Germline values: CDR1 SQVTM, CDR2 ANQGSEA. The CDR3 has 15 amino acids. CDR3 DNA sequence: TGCAGCGTTGAAGGGGATCGCGGGGTCTGGGAGGAGCAGTACTTC. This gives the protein CSVEGDRGVWEEQYF.

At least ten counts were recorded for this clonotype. This chain's CDR3 is CASSIGRGQYYQPQHF. In nucleotides, the CDR3 is TGTGCCAGTAGTATTGGCCGGGGACAGTATTATCAGCCCCAGCATTTT. The chain is built from TRBV19 and TRBJ1-5; TRBD1 aligns across 7 bases. J was trimmed by 5 bases and V by 3 bases; bases with no gene match: 10. CDR3 length: 16 residues. Germline V gene lookup returns CDR1 LNHDA and CDR2 SQIVND (reference sequence).

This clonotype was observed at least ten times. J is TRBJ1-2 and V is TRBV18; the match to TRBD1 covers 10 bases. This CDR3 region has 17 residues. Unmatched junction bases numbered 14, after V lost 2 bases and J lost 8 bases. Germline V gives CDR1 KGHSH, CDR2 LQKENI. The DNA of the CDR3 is TGTGCCAGCTCACCAGGGATCGACAGGGGGCCTGGACGCGGCTACACCTTC. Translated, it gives CASSPGIDRGPGRGYTF.

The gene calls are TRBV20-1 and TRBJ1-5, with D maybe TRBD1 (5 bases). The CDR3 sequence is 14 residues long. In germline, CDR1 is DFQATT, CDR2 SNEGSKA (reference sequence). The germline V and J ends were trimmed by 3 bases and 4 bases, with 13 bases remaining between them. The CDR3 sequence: CSASLGPSNQPQHF. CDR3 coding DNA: TGCAGTGCTAGTTTGGGGCCAAGTAATCAGCCCCAGCATTTT.

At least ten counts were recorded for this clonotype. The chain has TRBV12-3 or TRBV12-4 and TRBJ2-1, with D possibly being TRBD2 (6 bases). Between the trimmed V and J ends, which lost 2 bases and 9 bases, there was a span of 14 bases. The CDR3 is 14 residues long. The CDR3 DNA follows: TGTGCCAGCAGTTTAAAAGGGGACGGGGGTGAGCAGTTCTTC. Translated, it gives CASSLKGDGGEQFF.

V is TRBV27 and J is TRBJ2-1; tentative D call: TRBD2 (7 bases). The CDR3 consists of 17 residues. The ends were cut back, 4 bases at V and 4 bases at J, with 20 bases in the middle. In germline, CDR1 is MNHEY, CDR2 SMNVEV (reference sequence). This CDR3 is CASSSLGVAGAYNEQFF. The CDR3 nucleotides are TGTGCCAGCAGTTCCCTGGGGGTGGCGGGGGCGTACAATGAGCAGTTCTTC.

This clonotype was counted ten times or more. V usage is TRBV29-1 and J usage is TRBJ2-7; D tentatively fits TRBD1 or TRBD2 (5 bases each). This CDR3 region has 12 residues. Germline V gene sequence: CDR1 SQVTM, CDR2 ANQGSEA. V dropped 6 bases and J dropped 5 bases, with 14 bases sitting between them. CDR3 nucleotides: TGCAGCGTGCAGGGAGTGGGGGACGAGCAGTACTTC. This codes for CSVQGVGDEQYF.

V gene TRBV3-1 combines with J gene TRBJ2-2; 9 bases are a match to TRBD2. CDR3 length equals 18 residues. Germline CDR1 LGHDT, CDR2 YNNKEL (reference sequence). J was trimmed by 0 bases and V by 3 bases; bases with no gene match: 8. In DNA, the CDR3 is TGTGCCAGCAGCCATCTAGCGGGGTCGTCCGCGAACACCGGGGAGCTGTTTTTT. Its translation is CASSHLAGSSANTGELFF.

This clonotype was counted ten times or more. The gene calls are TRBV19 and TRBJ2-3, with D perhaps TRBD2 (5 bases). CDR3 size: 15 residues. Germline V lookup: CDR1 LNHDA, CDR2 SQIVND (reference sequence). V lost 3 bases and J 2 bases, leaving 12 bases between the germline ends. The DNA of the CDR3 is TGTGCCAGTAGTATTCTAGCAGAAATCACAGATACGCAGTATTTT. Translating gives CASSILAEITDTQYF.